This TCR beta chain came from a study of CD8 T cells in ankylosing spondylitis. Each CDR3 protein is one row after TCRdb ran MiXCR on the 5' RACE reads. Of tens of thousands of distinct CDR3 sequences listed, approximately 7.1% are singletons. V dropped 1 base and J dropped 10; count of bases not matched to a gene: 9. This CDR3 has 14 residues. CDR1 is SGHVS and CDR2 is FNYEAQ in the germline V gene. Sequencing was done on a sample of blood, either unsorted or a sorted T cell fraction (not recorded which). This sequence was found in a male donor with ankylosing spondylitis or in good health (not recorded which). The rearrangement joins TRBV7-6 to TRBJ1-2, with 7 bases identical to TRBD1. The CDR3 loop is CASSLVPRQGDYTF. In nucleotides, the CDR3 is TGTGCCAGCAGCTTAGTCCCGCGGCAGGGGGACTACACCTTC.